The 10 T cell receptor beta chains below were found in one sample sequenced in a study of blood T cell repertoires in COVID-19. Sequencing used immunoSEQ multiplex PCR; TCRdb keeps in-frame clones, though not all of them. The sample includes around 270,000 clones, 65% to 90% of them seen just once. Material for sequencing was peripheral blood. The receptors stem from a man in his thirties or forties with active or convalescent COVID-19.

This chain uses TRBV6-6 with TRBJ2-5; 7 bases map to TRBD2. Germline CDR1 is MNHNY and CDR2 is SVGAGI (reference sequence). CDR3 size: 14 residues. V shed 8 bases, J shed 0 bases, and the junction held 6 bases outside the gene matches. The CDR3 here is CASLLRGDQETQYF. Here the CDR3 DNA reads TGTGCCAGCTTACTCCGGGGGGACCAAGAGACCCAGTACTTC.

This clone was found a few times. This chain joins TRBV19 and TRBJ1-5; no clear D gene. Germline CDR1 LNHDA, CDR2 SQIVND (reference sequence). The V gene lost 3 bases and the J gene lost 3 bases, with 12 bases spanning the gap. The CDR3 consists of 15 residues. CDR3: CASSMSWQVNQPQHF. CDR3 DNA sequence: TGTGCCAGTAGTATGAGTTGGCAGGTCAATCAGCCCCAGCATTTT. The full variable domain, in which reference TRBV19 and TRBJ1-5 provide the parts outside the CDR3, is DGGITQSPKYLFRKEGQNVTLSCEQNLNHDAMYWYRQDPGQGLRLIYYSQIVNDFQKGDIAEGYSVSREKKESFPLTVTSAQKNPTAFYLCASSMSWQVNQPQHFGDGTRLSIL.

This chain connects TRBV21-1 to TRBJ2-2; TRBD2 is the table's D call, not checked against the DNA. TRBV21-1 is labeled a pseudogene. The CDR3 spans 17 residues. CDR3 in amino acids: CASSKASGGPYTGELFF. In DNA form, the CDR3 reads TGTGCCAGCAGCAAGGCTAGCGGGGGGCCCTACACCGGGGAGCTGTTTTTT.

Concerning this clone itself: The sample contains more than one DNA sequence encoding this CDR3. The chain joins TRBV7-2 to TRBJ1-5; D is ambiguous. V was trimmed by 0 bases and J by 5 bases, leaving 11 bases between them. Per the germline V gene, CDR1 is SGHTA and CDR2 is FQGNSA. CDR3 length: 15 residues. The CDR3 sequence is CASSLAGGGYQPQHF. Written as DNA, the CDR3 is TGTGCCAGCAGCTTAGCGGGAGGCGGATATCAGCCCCAGCATTTT. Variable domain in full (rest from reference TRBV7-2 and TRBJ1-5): GAGVSQSPSNKVTEKGKDVELRCDPISGHTALYWYRQSLGQGLEFLIYFQGNSAPDKSGLPSDRFSAERTGGSVSTLTIQRTQQEDSAVYLCASSLAGGGYQPQHFGDGTRLSIL.

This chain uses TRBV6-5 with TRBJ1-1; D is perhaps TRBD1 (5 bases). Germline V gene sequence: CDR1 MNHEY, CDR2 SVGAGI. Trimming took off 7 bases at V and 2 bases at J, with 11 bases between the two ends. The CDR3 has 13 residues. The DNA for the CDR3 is TGTGCCAGCAAAAGACAGTTAAACACTGAAGCTTTCTTT. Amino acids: CASKRQLNTEAFF.

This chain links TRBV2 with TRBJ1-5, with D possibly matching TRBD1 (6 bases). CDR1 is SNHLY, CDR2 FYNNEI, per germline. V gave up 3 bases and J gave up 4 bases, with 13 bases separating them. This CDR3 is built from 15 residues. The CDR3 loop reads CASSDIQGRNQPQHF. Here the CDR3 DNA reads TGTGCCAGCAGTGATATACAGGGAAGGAATCAGCCCCAGCATTTT.

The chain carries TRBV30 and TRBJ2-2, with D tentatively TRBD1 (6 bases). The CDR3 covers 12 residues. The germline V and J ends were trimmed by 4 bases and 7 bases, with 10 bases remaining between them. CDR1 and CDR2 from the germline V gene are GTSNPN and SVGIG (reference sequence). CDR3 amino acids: CAWNTGNGELFF. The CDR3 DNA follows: TGTGCCTGGAACACAGGGAACGGGGAGCTGTTTTTT.

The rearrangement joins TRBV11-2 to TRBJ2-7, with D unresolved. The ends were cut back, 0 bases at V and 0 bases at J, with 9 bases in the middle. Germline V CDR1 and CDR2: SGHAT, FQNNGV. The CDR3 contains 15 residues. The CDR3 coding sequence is TGTGCCAGCAGCTTAGATACAGAGAGCTCCTACGAGCAGTACTTC. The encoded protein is CASSLDTESSYEQYF. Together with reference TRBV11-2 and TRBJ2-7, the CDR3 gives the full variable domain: EAGVAQSPRYKIIEKRQSVAFWCNPISGHATLYWYQQILGQGPKLLIQFQNNGVVDDSQLPKDRFSAERLKGVDSTLKIQPAKLEDSAVYLCASSLDTESSYEQYFGPGTRLTVT.

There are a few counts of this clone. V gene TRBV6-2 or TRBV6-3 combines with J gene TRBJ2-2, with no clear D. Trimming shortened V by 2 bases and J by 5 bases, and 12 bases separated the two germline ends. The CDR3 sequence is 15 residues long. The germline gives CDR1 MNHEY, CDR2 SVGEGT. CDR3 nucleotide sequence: TGTGCCAGCAGTTACGAGTACCCCGTTACCGGGGAGCTGTTTTTT. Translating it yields CASSYEYPVTGELFF.

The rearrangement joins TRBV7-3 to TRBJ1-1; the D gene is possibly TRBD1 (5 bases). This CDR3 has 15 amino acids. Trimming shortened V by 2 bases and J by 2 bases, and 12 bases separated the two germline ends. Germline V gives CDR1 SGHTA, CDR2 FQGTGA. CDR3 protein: CASSLYGGSNTEAFF. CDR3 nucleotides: TGTGCCAGCAGCTTATACGGGGGGTCAAACACTGAAGCTTTCTTT. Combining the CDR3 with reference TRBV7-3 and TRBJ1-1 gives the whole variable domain GAGVSQTPSNKVTEKGKYVELRCDPISGHTALYWYRQSLGQGPEFLIYFQGTGAADDSGLPNDRFFAVRPEGSVSTLKIQRTERGDSAVYLCASSLYGGSNTEAFFGQGTRLTVV.